Following are 6 T cell receptor beta chains from one sample sequenced in a study of CD8 T cells in Susac syndrome. After extraction with the RNeasy kit, about 0.5 to 1 ug of the RNA was reverse transcribed using random hexamers. TCRdb processed the immunoSEQ multiplex PCR reads anew with MiXCR; each CDR3 protein has one entry. Of approximately 230,000 distinct CDR3 sequences in the sample, 90% to 95% were seen once. The sequencing sample was made of CD4+ T cells from PBMCs. These receptors were taken from a human donor with multiple sclerosis.

The V gene is TRBV6-1, the J gene TRBJ2-5; TRBD1 might be the D (5 bases). Germline V CDR1 and CDR2: MNHNS, SASEGT. Deletions cut 0 bases from V and 2 bases from J, with 10 bases between. The CDR3 extends over 15 amino acids. DNA for the CDR3: TGTGCCAGCAGTGAAGCTGGACACCCACAAGAGACCCAGTACTTC. As protein: CASSEAGHPQETQYF.

The chain links TRBV7-9 to TRBJ1-1; the D is unclear. Germline lookup yields CDR1 SEHNR and CDR2 FQNEAQ (reference sequence). The CDR3 contains 13 residues. The V end was cut by 6 bases, the J end by 2 bases, with 10 bases between. CDR3 region: CASRSTSNTEAFF. The CDR3 region has the DNA TGTGCCAGCAGATCGACCTCAAACACTGAAGCTTTCTTT.

The V gene is TRBV3-1, the J gene TRBJ2-5; 9 nucleotides agree with TRBD2. V gave up 11 bases and J gave up 1 base; unmatched junction bases: 11. CDR3 length: 15 residues. In germline, CDR1 is LGHDT, CDR2 YNNKEL (reference sequence). The CDR3 region is CACGGGALPQETQYF. The CDR3 coding sequence is TGTGCCTGCGGCGGGGGGGCGCTGCCCCAAGAGACCCAGTACTTC.

The J gene is TRBJ2-1, the V gene TRBV7-2, with 9 bases that match TRBD2. CDR1 SGHTA and CDR2 FQGNSA come from the germline V gene. The CDR3 extends over 16 amino acids. J lost 9 bases, V lost 1 base, and 10 bases had no gene match. Here the CDR3 reads CASSLGFLAGVGEQFF. The CDR3 DNA reads as TGTGCCAGCAGCTTAGGTTTCTTAGCGGGAGTGGGTGAGCAGTTCTTC.

The rearrangement joins TRBV24-1 to TRBJ1-5; 7 nucleotides align to TRBD1. Germline trimming cut 7 bases from V and 3 bases from J; bases unmatched to any gene: 5. This CDR3 is built from 14 residues. Germline V lookup: CDR1 KGHDR, CDR2 SFDVKD. The CDR3, as DNA: TGTGCCACCAGACAGACAGGGCCCAATCAGCCCCAGCATTTT. Its translation: CATRQTGPNQPQHF.

The rearrangement links TRBV19 to TRBJ1-3; TRBD1 matches at 8 bases. Germline V gene lookup returns CDR1 LNHDA and CDR2 SQIVND (reference sequence). The junction had 13 bases not matched to a gene; V was cut back by 3 bases and J by 9 bases. The length of the CDR3 is 16 residues. CDR3 coding DNA: TGTGCCAGTAGTATCTTTGGGACAGGTCCTTCGAGCACCATATATTTT. It encodes CASSIFGTGPSSTIYF.